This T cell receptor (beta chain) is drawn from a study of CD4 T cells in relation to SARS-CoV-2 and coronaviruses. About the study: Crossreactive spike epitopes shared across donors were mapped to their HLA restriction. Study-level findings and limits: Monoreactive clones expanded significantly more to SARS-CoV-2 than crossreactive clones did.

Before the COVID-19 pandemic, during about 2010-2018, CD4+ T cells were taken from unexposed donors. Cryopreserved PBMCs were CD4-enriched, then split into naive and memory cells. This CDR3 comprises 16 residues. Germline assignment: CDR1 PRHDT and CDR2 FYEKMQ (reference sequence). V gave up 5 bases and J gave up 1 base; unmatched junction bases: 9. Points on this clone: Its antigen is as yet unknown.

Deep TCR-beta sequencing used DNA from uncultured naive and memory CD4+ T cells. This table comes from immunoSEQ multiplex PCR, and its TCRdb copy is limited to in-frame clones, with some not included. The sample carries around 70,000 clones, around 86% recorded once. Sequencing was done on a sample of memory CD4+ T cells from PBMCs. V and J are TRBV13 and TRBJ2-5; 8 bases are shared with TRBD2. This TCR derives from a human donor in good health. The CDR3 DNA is TGTGCCAGCAGCGCGGGGGGTAGCGGGTTCCAAGAGACCCAGTACTTC. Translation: CASSAGGSGFQETQYF.